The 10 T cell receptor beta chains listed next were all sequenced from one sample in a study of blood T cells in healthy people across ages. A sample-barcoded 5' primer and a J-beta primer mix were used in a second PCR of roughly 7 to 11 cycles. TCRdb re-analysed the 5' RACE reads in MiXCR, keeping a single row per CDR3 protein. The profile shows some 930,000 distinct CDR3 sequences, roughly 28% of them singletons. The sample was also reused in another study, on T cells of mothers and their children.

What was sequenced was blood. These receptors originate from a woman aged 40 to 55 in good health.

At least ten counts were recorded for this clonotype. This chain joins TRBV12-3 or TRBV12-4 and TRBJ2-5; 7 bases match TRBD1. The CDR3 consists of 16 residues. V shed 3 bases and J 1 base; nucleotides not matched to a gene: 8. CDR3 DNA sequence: TGTGCCAGCAGTTTTTCCGGGACAGAACGCCAAGAGACCCAGTACTTC. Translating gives CASSFSGTERQETQYF.

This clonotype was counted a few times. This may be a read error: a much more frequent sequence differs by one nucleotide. The CDR3 loop reads CAGSSQGGNYGYTF. The CDR3 DNA reads TGTGCCGGCAGTTCGCAGGGGGGGAACTATGGCTACACCTTC. The chain uses TRBV6-5 and TRBJ1-2; 7 positions agree with TRBD1. Looked up from germline, CDR1 is MNHEY and CDR2 is SVGAGI. The CDR3 loop spans 14 amino acids.

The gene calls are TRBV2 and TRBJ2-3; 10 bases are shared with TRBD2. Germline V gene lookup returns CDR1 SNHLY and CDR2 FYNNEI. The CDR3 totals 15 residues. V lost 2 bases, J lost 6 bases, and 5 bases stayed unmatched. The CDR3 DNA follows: TGTGCCAGCAGTGAACAGCGGGGGGGTTCCGATACGCAGTATTTT. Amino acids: CASSEQRGGSDTQYF.

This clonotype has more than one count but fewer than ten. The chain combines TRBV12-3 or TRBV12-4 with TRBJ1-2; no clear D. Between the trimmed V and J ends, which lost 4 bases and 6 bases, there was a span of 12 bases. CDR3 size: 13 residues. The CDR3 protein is CASSWAEVDGYTF. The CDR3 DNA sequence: TGTGCCAGCAGTTGGGCGGAAGTGGATGGCTACACCTTC.

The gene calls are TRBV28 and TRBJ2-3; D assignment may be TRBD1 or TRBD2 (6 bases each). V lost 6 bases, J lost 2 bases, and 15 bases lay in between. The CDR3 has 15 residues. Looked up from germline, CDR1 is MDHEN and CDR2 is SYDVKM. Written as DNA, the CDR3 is TGTGCCAGCAGCCCCCGAGGGGGGACCACAGATACGCAGTATTTT. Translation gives CASSPRGGTTDTQYF.

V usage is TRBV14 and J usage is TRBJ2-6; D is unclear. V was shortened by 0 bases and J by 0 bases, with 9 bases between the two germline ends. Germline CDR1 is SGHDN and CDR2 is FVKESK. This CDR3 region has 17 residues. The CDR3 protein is CASSQDAASSGANVLTF. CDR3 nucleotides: TGTGCCAGCAGCCAAGATGCTGCGAGCTCTGGGGCCAACGTCCTGACTTTC.

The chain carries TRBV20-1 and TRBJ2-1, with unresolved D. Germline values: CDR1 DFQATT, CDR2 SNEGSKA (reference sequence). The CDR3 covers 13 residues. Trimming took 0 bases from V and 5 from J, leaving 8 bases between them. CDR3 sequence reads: CSARELAHNEQFF. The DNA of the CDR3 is TGCAGTGCTAGAGAACTGGCCCACAATGAGCAGTTCTTC.

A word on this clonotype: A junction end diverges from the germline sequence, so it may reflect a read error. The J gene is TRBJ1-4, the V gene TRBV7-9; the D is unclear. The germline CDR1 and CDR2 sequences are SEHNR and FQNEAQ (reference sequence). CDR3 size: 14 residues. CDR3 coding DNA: TGTGCCAGTGAGGTCACTGCAACTAGTGAAAAACTGTTTTTT. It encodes CASEVTATSEKLFF. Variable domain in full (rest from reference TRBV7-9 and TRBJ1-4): DTGVSQNPRHKITKRGQNVTFRCDPISEHNRLYWYRQTLGQGPEFLTYFQNEAQLEKSRLLSDRFSAERPKGSFSTLEIQRTEQGDSAMYLCASEVTATSEKLFFGSGTQLSVL.

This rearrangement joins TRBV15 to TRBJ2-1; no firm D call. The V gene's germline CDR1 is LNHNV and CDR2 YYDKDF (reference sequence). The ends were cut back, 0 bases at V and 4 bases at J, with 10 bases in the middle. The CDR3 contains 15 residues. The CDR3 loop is CATSRDDKPYNEQFF. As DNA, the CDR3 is TGTGCCACCAGCAGAGACGACAAACCATACAATGAGCAGTTCTTC.

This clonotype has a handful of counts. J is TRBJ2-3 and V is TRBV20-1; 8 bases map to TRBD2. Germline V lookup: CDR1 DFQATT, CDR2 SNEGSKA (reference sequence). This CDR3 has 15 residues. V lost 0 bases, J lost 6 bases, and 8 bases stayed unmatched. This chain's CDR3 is CSARDSGGGLDTQYF. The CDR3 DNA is TGCAGTGCTAGAGACAGCGGGGGAGGGCTGGATACGCAGTATTTT.